This T cell receptor (beta chain) was found in a study of shared clonotypes between healthy human individuals. Repertoires were generated with immunoSEQ multiplex PCR, while TCRdb's copy carries only in-frame clones and drops some. Of under 1,100,000 clones in the sample, roughly 70% were seen once. CDR3 length equals 15 residues. Looked up from germline, CDR1 is SGHRS and CDR2 is YFSETQ. V lost 3 bases to trimming and J lost 6 bases; unmatched junction nucleotides: 8. The chain employs TRBV5-1 and TRBJ1-2; 10 bases fit TRBD1. Material: memory CD4+ T cells sorted from blood. Subset: CD45RA-negative fraction. The receptor's source is a man aged 18 to 30 in good health. CDR3 nucleotides: TGCGCCAGCAGCTCAGGTGGGACAGGGGCTCATGGCTACACCTTC. It specifies CASSSGGTGAHGYTF.